This T cell receptor (beta chain) came from a study of blood T cell repertoires in COVID-19 (dated by TCRdb to about 2020). For the wider study: The collaborator samples originated in the United States, Italy and Spain and spanned the acute and convalescent phases of COVID-19. The prospective study material was composed of cDNA or gDNA derived from T cells, B-cell-depleted T cells, or PBMCs. The dataset comprised deeply sampled blood TCRbeta repertoires from subjects exposed to, actively infected with, or recovered from COVID-19. The repertoires were made available in a free public database intended to serve as a resource for research on the immune response to SARS-CoV-2. The samples were drawn from the first 160 participants of the ongoing ImmuneRACE study and from 950 to 1,500 subjects provided by 6 global collaborators. Nearly every sample came with metadata listing a de-identified subject ID, COVID-19 status, age in years and sex. Where available, HLA class I and class II types were obtained from metadata supplied by the sample provider rather than from assay-based typing.

Each collaborating institution followed its own protocols to collect whole blood in K2EDTA tubes. For TCRbeta analysis, collaborator samples were shipped as frozen whole blood, as isolated PBMCs, or as DNA extracted from either sample type. TCRbeta CDR3 regions were amplified from genomic DNA by means of the immunoSEQ Assay, a bias-controlled multiplex PCR. In the source study's methods: The number of nucleated cells in each sample was estimated by amplification of reference gene primers within the assay. To quantify the absolute abundance of each unique TCRbeta CDR3 rearrangement, sequence reads were collapsed and filtered. For each sample, productive Simpson clonality was calculated by taking the square root of Simpson's diversity index across productive rearrangements. Imported from immuneACCESS, the table was reduced by TCRdb to in-frame sequences with V and J called. These copies leave out some clones; in studies compared against another copy, an unresolved V gene accounts for under half, and the cause of the remainder is not known. V and J calls and clone size follow that table, whereas D and trimming were derived from the DNA. This sample comprises 90,000 to 120,000 clones, 70% to 90% of them detected only once. Of the sample, under 2.5% is held by the ten largest clones.

The investigation overall reported the following: The amount of clinical and demographic metadata varied by source and participant and was provided uncurated.

In regard to this clone: Its antigen has not been determined. One base away there is no much larger clone; base qualities are not given.

The receptor was isolated from a human donor in a cohort sampled during active COVID-19. What was sequenced was peripheral blood.

The DNA is as follows: TGTGCAAGTCGCTTATTCCGGGGGGCGCGTTCGATTGCCGGGGAGCTGTTTTTT. Its translation reads: CASRLFRGARSIAGELFF. The sequence is built from TRBV12-2 and TRBJ2-2; the DNA was not compared with TRBD2, the D call given in the table. TRBV12-2 is recorded as a pseudogene. The CDR3 runs 18 amino acids, cysteine and phenylalanine included. This entry keeps only the CDR3 DNA: 54 bases, framed from base 1.